This T cell receptor (beta chain) is from a study of T cell responses to AZD1222 COVID-19 vaccine. Broader study findings: Mapped onto spike, vaccine-associated CD4 TCRs spanned it and were dominant at 160-218 and 743-854. Nearly half of the spike-specific TCRs reportedly recognize variant regions that carry no mutations. It should be noted that donors were predominantly white British and more often female, and clonal diversity was possibly underestimated. Seropositive status at baseline applied to only 5 or 6 AZD1222 recipients.

Measured with immunoSEQ multiplex PCR; TCRdb has only the in-frame clones, and not every one. This sample has around 99,000 clones, with 88% found just once. V lost 5 bases, J lost 0 bases, and 14 bases lay in between. CDR1 and CDR2 from the germline V gene are SNHLY and FYNNEI. CDR3 length equals 15 residues. Details on this clone: The antigen is unknown.

This rearrangement joins TRBV2 to TRBJ2-7; a weak D match, TRBD1 (5 bases). The TCR sequence derives from an adult in good health. The material was peripheral blood, obtained on day 0 of MenACWY control vaccination. CDR3 sequence: CASSRPRVSSYEQYF. The CDR3 nucleotides are TGTGCCAGCAGTAGGCCCAGGGTCAGCTCCTACGAGCAGTACTTC.